A single sample gave rise to the 11 T cell receptor beta chains below, sequenced in a study of metastatic and nonmetastatic thyroid tumors. Each patient came to thyroid surgery without any prior treatment (of any kind). Using MiXCR, TCRdb re-called clones from the PCR reads. The sample has over 6,000 clones, 25% to 30% seen once. Material for sequencing was adjacent normal tissue. Receptors were obtained from a female donor with papillary thyroid cancer or a benign thyroid nodule (not recorded which). Some clones in this sample may be carry-over from other donors' samples.

A remark on this clone: No conserved phenylalanine or tryptophan is present at the end of the CDR3, so a read error is the likely explanation. This sequence joins TRBV6-1 and TRBJ1-3; 8 positions match TRBD1. The germline gives CDR1 MNHNS, CDR2 SASEGT. The CDR3 length is 16 residues. J was trimmed by 4 bases and V by 8 bases; bases with no gene match: 13. CDR3: CASAVGSGGEGNTIYI. The CDR3 coding sequence is TGTGCCAGCGCGGTGGGGTCAGGGGGCGAAGGAAACACCATATATATT.

Only one count was recorded for this clone. The V and J genes are TRBV30 and TRBJ1-1; 7 nucleotides line up with TRBD1. Germline-derived CDR1 and CDR2 are GTSNPN and SVGIG (reference sequence). Trimming took 2 bases from V and 6 from J; bases not matched to a gene: 12. The CDR3 runs 15 residues. The CDR3 protein is CAWSYDDSQGAEAFF. The CDR3 DNA is TGTGCCTGGAGTTATGACGACAGCCAGGGGGCTGAAGCTTTCTTT.

The sample holds a few counts of this clone. This chain joins TRBV6-2 or TRBV6-3 and TRBJ2-1, with TRBD2 matching over 8 bases. Germline V gene data show CDR1 as MNHEY and CDR2 as SVGEGT. The CDR3 runs to 12 residues. Trimming removed 8 bases from V and 7 bases from J; junction bases left unmatched: 4. CDR3 residues: CASGLAGNEQFF. CDR3 nucleotide sequence: TGTGCCAGCGGACTAGCAGGAAATGAGCAGTTCTTC.

The CDR3 loop reads CASGYRDNQPQHF. As DNA, the CDR3 is TGTGCCAGCGGATACAGGGATAATCAGCCCCAGCATTTT. V is TRBV6-2 or TRBV6-3 and J is TRBJ1-5, with D perhaps TRBD1 (6 bases). From germline, CDR1 is MNHEY and CDR2 SVGEGT. This CDR3 spans 13 amino acids. Trimming left V 8 bases short and J 4 bases short, with 12 bases between.

V is TRBV15 and J is TRBJ2-7; a possible D gene is TRBD1 (5 bases). Germline V gives CDR1 LNHNV, CDR2 YYDKDF (reference sequence). The germline V and J ends were trimmed by 1 base and 3 bases, with 16 bases remaining between them. The length of the CDR3 is 16 residues. The CDR3 DNA reads TGTGCCACCAGCAGAGCCCTCAGGGCCATAAACTACGAGCAGTACTTC. It codes for CATSRALRAINYEQYF.

As concerns this clone: No conserved phenylalanine or tryptophan ends this CDR3, so it is likely a read error. Because the CDR3's place on the DNA is in doubt, the DNA is left out and the CDR3 is given as listed by TCRdb. This chain joins TRBV5-1 and TRBJ2-7. Germline-derived CDR1 and CDR2 are SGHRS and YFSETQ. The length of the CDR3 is 14 amino acids, counting both ends. CDR3 residues: CSSSLYPCTYEQYS.

This clone was counted between two and nine times. The rearrangement joins TRBV6-1 to TRBJ2-2; 9 bases are shared with TRBD1. The length of the CDR3 is 15 residues. Germline assignment: CDR1 MNHNS and CDR2 SASEGT. After removal of 6 bases from V and 6 bases from J, the junction contained 8 bases not matched to a gene. In DNA form, the CDR3 reads TGTGCCAGCAGAGGACAGGGGAAGTTGGCCGGGGAGCTGTTTTTT. Protein: CASRGQGKLAGELFF.

This clone has a handful of counts. The chain is built from TRBV12-3 or TRBV12-4 and TRBJ2-5; the match to TRBD2 covers 11 bases. Trimming took 5 bases from V and 5 from J; bases not matched to a gene: 7. The CDR3 runs 15 residues. The CDR3 loop reads CASSNSLAGGETQYF. CDR3 in DNA: TGTGCCAGCAGTAACTCTTTAGCGGGAGGGGAGACCCAGTACTTC.

The DNA for the CDR3 is TGTGCCAGCAGTAAAGAGGACAGCAGGTACAATGAGCAGTTCTTC. This translates into CASSKEDSRYNEQFF. The chain combines TRBV6-1 with TRBJ2-1; D may be TRBD1 (6 bases). V lost 5 bases and J lost 4, with 15 bases in between. The germline V gene has CDR1 MNHNS and CDR2 SASEGT. This CDR3 region has 15 residues.

This clone is deemed medium-sized. This sample also contains other DNA sequences that code for the same CDR3. This chain links TRBV6-1 with TRBJ1-2; D gene unclear. Trimming pared 7 bases from V and 0 bases from J, leaving 15 bases between. Looked up from germline, CDR1 is MNHNS and CDR2 is SASEGT. The CDR3 consists of 15 residues. CDR3 sequence reads: CASTTHSLANYGYTF. CDR3 DNA sequence: TGTGCCAGCACAACTCACAGTCTAGCTAACTATGGCTACACCTTC.

This clone was observed at least ten times. The chain carries TRBV7-3 and TRBJ2-1; the match to TRBD2 covers 8 bases. Per the germline V gene, CDR1 is SGHTA and CDR2 is FQGTGA. Trimming removed 4 bases from V and 7 bases from J; junction bases left unmatched: 6. The length of the CDR3 is 14 residues. The CDR3 DNA is TGTGCCAGCAGCTCTGGGACTAGTGAAAATGAGCAGTTCTTC. This encodes CASSSGTSENEQFF.